One sample yielded the 20 T cell receptor beta chains listed below, sequenced in a study of cytomegalovirus exposure and HLA in healthy donors. PCR employed 60 Vbeta and 13 Jbeta primers. Assay: immunoSEQ multiplex PCR; the TCRdb copy retains only in-frame clones and omits some. The profile shows about 160,000 clones, about 75% of them singletons. Material for sequencing was PBMCs. The source is a female donor in good health and CMV-seronegative.

The chain has TRBV11-3 and TRBJ2-7, with D maybe TRBD2 (5 bases). CDR1 and CDR2 (germline): SGHNT, YENEEA. The CDR3 extends over 13 amino acids. Trimming left V 5 bases short and J 1 base short, with 9 bases between. DNA for the CDR3: TGTGCCAGCAGCCCCCGGGGTTCCTACGAGCAGTACTTC. Amino acid sequence: CASSPRGSYEQYF.

The table lists this clone with a few counts. V usage is TRBV29-1 and J usage is TRBJ1-1, with D hard to call. The germline gives CDR1 SQVTM, CDR2 ANQGSEA. The CDR3 has 10 amino acids. V was shortened by 7 bases and J by 10 bases, with 13 bases between the two germline ends. The CDR3 region is CSGGSGLAFF. CDR3 in DNA: TGCAGCGGTGGATCGGGTTTAGCTTTCTTT. Using reference TRBV29-1 and TRBJ1-1 for the parts outside the CDR3, the full variable domain is SAVISQKPSRDICQRGTSLTIQCQVDSQVTMMFWYRQQPGQSLTLIATANQGSEATYESGFVIDKFPISRPNLTFSTLTVSNMSPEDSSIYLCSGGSGLAFFGQGTRLTVV.

This CDR3 reads CASSVGGGTGELFF. The CDR3 bases are TGCGCCAGCTCGGTCGGGGGAGGCACCGGGGAGCTGTTTTTT. The rearrangement uses TRBV10-1 and TRBJ2-2; TRBD2 might be the D (6 bases). CDR1 is WNHNN, CDR2 SYGVQD, per germline (reference sequence). Trimming shortened V by 8 bases and J by 4 bases, and 14 bases separated the two germline ends. The CDR3 has 14 residues.

The rearrangement uses TRBV11-2 and TRBJ2-1; 8 bases line up with TRBD1. The germline V gene encodes CDR1 SGHAT and CDR2 FQNNGV. This CDR3 is 12 amino acids long. V trimming: 5 bases; J trimming: 12 bases; junction bases outside the gene matches: 6. The CDR3 DNA reads as TGTGCCAGCAGCACTATCGACAGGGGGCAGTTCTTC. It specifies CASSTIDRGQFF.

V usage is TRBV19 and J usage is TRBJ2-3, with TRBD2 matching over 10 bases. The V segment lost 5 bases and the J segment 1 base; nucleotides outside the gene matches: 15. Germline CDR1 LNHDA, CDR2 SQIVND (reference sequence). CDR3 length equals 19 residues. The CDR3 protein is CASSPQGASGGTGTDTQYF. The CDR3, as DNA: TGTGCCAGTAGTCCCCAGGGGGCTAGCGGGGGCACGGGCACAGATACGCAGTATTTT.

V gene TRBV5-1 combines with J gene TRBJ2-7; the D gene is possibly TRBD2 (5 bases). This CDR3 comprises 14 residues. The V end lost 4 bases, the J end lost 0 bases, and 11 bases lay between the germline ends. Germline V lookup: CDR1 SGHRS, CDR2 YFSETQ. CDR3 sequence: CASSKDLSSYEQYF. The CDR3 bases are TGCGCCAGCAGCAAGGACTTGAGCTCCTACGAGCAGTACTTC.

This chain uses TRBV14 with TRBJ2-7; TRBD1 matches at 7 bases. The CDR3 has 15 residues. V lost 5 bases and J lost 2; bases outside the gene matches: 9. Germline-derived CDR1 and CDR2 are SGHDN and FVKESK. The CDR3 sequence: CASSYETGAAYEQYF. In DNA form, the CDR3 reads TGTGCCAGCAGCTACGAAACAGGGGCGGCCTACGAGCAGTACTTC. Supplemented by reference TRBV14 and TRBJ2-7, the full variable domain reads EAGVTQFPSHSVIEKGQTVTLRCDPISGHDNLYWYRRVMGKEIKFLLHFVKESKQDESGMPNNRFLAERTGGTYSTLKVQPAELEDSGVYFCASSYETGAAYEQYFGPGTRLTVT.

V and J are TRBV5-5 and TRBJ2-1, with D perhaps matching TRBD1 (6 bases). Germline lookup yields CDR1 SGHKS and CDR2 YYEKEE (reference sequence). V was cut by 0 bases and J by 4 bases, with 14 bases left in between. The length of the CDR3 is 16 residues. Written as DNA, the CDR3 is TGTGCCAGCAGCTTGGCGGCAGGGGATATTTACAATGAGCAGTTCTTC. Protein: CASSLAAGDIYNEQFF.

This clone occurred once. The gene calls are TRBV30 and TRBJ1-4; 8 bases map to TRBD1. V lost 3 bases, J lost 4 bases, and 7 bases stayed unmatched. CDR1 GTSNPN and CDR2 SVGIG come from the germline V gene (reference sequence). The CDR3 has 15 residues. The CDR3 DNA sequence: TGTGCCTGGAGGTCCAGGGGGCAGGGTAATGAAAAACTGTTTTTT. Translated: CAWRSRGQGNEKLFF. Full variable domain (rest looked up from reference TRBV30 and TRBJ1-4): SQTIHQWPATLVQPVGSPLSLECTVEGTSNPNLYWYRQAAGRGLQLLFYSVGIGQISSEVPQNLSASRPQDRQFILSSKKLLLSDSGFYLCAWRSRGQGNEKLFFGSGTQLSVL.

V is TRBV13 and J is TRBJ2-7; tentatively, D is TRBD1 (6 bases). CDR3 length: 13 residues. The germline gives CDR1 PRHDT, CDR2 FYEKMQ (reference sequence). Trimming removed 3 bases at V and 6 bases at J, with 12 bases between. CDR3 residues: CASSFRQALEQYF. CDR3 DNA: TGTGCCAGCAGCTTTCGACAGGCCCTCGAGCAGTACTTC.

The J gene is TRBJ1-2, the V gene TRBV5-1, with D unclear. CDR3 length: 15 amino acids. Trimming cost V 0 bases and J 0 bases, with 9 bases left between them. Germline loops: CDR1 SGHRS, CDR2 YFSETQ. This chain's CDR3 is CASSLERGANYGYTF. The CDR3 nucleotides read TGCGCCAGCAGCTTGGAACGGGGAGCTAACTATGGCTACACCTTC.

V gene TRBV9 combines with J gene TRBJ2-1; TRBD2 matches 9 bases. Germline CDR1 reads SGDLS; CDR2 reads YYNGEE. With V trimmed by 4 bases and J by 3 bases, 5 bases remained unmatched. The CDR3 is 15 residues long. CDR3 sequence reads: CASSSSGNGYNEQFF. Written as DNA, the CDR3 is TGTGCCAGCAGCTCTAGCGGGAACGGCTACAATGAGCAGTTCTTC.

CDR3 coding DNA: TGTGCCAGCAGTGGACAGAGGTACGAGCAGTACTTC. This translates into CASSGQRYEQYF. The chain combines TRBV6-5 with TRBJ2-7; the D gene is possibly TRBD1 (6 bases). The CDR3 is 12 residues long. The germline V gene has CDR1 MNHEY and CDR2 SVGAGI. Between the trimmed V and J ends, which lost 5 bases and 4 bases, there was a span of 9 bases.

This clone was seen only once. The rearrangement links TRBV2 to TRBJ1-1; a weak D match, TRBD1 (5 bases). The CDR3 spans 13 residues. Trimming removed 4 bases at V and 1 base at J, with 7 bases between. From germline, CDR1 is SNHLY and CDR2 FYNNEI. The CDR3 sequence is CASSADKNTEAFF. Here the CDR3 DNA reads TGTGCCAGCAGTGCGGACAAGAACACTGAAGCTTTCTTT.

The chain joins TRBV10-3 to TRBJ2-3, with TRBD2 identical over 15 bases. This CDR3 spans 16 amino acids. Trimming cost V 10 bases and J 0 bases; bases outside gene matches: 5. Germline assignment: CDR1 ENHRY and CDR2 SYGVKD. The CDR3 DNA follows: TGTGCCACCCGGACTAGCGGGGGGGCTAGCACAGATACGCAGTATTTT. Protein product: CATRTSGGASTDTQYF.

The gene calls are TRBV11-2 and TRBJ2-1; possibly TRBD2 for D (6 bases). V was pared by 0 bases and J by 10 bases, with 10 bases between. CDR3 length equals 13 residues. Germline CDR1 is SGHAT and CDR2 is FQNNGV. The CDR3 protein is CASSLDPAGEQFF. CDR3 DNA sequence: TGTGCCAGCAGCTTAGACCCAGCGGGCGAGCAGTTCTTC.

The chain employs TRBV13 and TRBJ2-1; 9 positions match TRBD2. The CDR3 totals 16 residues. V trimming: 5 bases; J trimming: 4 bases; junction bases outside the gene matches: 9. The germline V gene has CDR1 PRHDT and CDR2 FYEKMQ (reference sequence). CDR3 bases: TGTGCCAGCAGCCCGTTAGCGGGAGAAGGGTACAATGAGCAGTTCTTC. Translation gives CASSPLAGEGYNEQFF.

This chain uses TRBV7-9 with TRBJ2-3, with 12 bases lining up with TRBD2. V was clipped by 5 bases and J by 1 base; unmatched bases: 4. Germline V gene sequence: CDR1 SEHNR, CDR2 FQNEAQ (reference sequence). The CDR3 covers 16 residues. CDR3 sequence reads: CASSKLAGGGTDTQYF. The DNA for the CDR3 is TGTGCCAGCAGCAAACTAGCGGGAGGAGGCACAGATACGCAGTATTTT.

V is TRBV6-5 and J is TRBJ1-1; D may be TRBD1 (5 bases). CDR3 length equals 14 residues. The V gene's germline CDR1 is MNHEY and CDR2 SVGAGI. Trimming shortened V by 5 bases and J by 7 bases, and 17 bases separated the two germline ends. CDR3 nucleotides: TGTGCCAGCAGTGCTAGGGGATGGATTGATGAAGCTTTCTTT. As protein: CASSARGWIDEAFF.

This chain connects TRBV30 to TRBJ1-4, with D tentatively TRBD1 (5 bases). The CDR3 has 14 residues. With 2 bases removed from V and 0 bases from J, the gap between germline ends came to 7 bases. CDR1 is GTSNPN and CDR2 is SVGIG in the germline V gene (reference sequence). In DNA form, the CDR3 reads TGTGCCTGGAGTAGGGGCGCAACTAATGAAAAACTGTTTTTT. Its protein product is CAWSRGATNEKLFF.